The 29 T cell receptor beta chains given below trace back to one sample, sequenced in a study of technical replicates of blood from a handful of donors. Data came from immunoSEQ multiplex PCR; TCRdb stores just in-frame clones and leaves some out. The table has over 70,000 clones, about 94% seen once. The sample taken for sequencing was T cells isolated from PBMCs. The origin of the receptors is a human donor in good health.

This chain joins TRBV19 and TRBJ1-2; no firm D call. CDR1 is LNHDA and CDR2 is SQIVND in the germline V gene (reference sequence). The CDR3 extends over 13 amino acids. Trimming cost V 2 bases and J 3 bases, with 7 bases left between them. This chain's CDR3 is CASSIQAHYGYTF. The CDR3 coding sequence is TGTGCCAGTAGTATACAGGCTCACTATGGCTACACCTTC.

DNA for the CDR3: TGTGCCAGCAGCTCAGGAGGGAATGAGCAGTTCTTC. Protein: CASSSGGNEQFF. The rearrangement joins TRBV7-3 to TRBJ2-1; a possible D gene is TRBD2 (6 bases). Trimming took 4 bases from V and 7 from J, leaving 8 bases between them. The CDR3 covers 12 residues. Germline V gene data show CDR1 as SGHTA and CDR2 as FQGTGA. Based on the CDR3 plus reference TRBV7-3 and TRBJ2-1, the full variable domain is GAGVSQTPSNKVTEKGKYVELRCDPISGHTALYWYRQSLGQGPEFLIYFQGTGAADDSGLPNDRFFAVRPEGSVSTLKIQRTERGDSAVYLCASSSGGNEQFFGPGTRLTVL.

CDR3 DNA: TGTGCCTGGAGTGTGAACAGGAACACTGAAGCTTTCTTT. Protein sequence: CAWSVNRNTEAFF. The chain uses TRBV30 and TRBJ1-1; D unclear. The CDR3 runs to 13 residues. V was shortened by 0 bases and J by 1 base, with 6 bases between the two germline ends. CDR1 and CDR2 from the germline V gene are GTSNPN and SVGIG (reference sequence).

The rearrangement links TRBV9 to TRBJ2-3; 8 bases match TRBD2. This CDR3 region has 16 residues. After removal of 0 bases from V and 5 bases from J, the junction contained 8 bases not matched to a gene. The V gene's germline CDR1 is SGDLS and CDR2 YYNGEE. The CDR3 reads CASSVGAGGIGDTQYF. CDR3 DNA: TGTGCCAGCAGCGTAGGTGCGGGAGGTATAGGAGATACGCAGTATTTT.

This clone was counted a single time. The CDR3 loop is CASSLNGHSYGYTF. As DNA, the CDR3 is TGTGCCAGCAGCCTAAATGGACATTCCTATGGCTACACCTTC. The V gene is TRBV5-5, the J gene TRBJ1-2; possible D gene TRBD1, 5 bases. The CDR3 has 14 amino acids. V was pared by 4 bases and J by 4 bases, with 14 bases between. Germline loops: CDR1 SGHKS, CDR2 YYEKEE (reference sequence).

This rearrangement joins TRBV4-3 to TRBJ1-5; TRBD1 agrees at 12 bases. CDR1 is LGHNA, CDR2 YSLEER, per germline. This CDR3 has 19 residues. With 5 bases clipped from V and 5 bases from J, the junction kept 16 bases outside the gene matches. The CDR3 DNA is TGCGCCAGCAGCAAGGTTTGGGGGACAGGGGGCGCATGGGATCAGCCCCAGCATTTT. Residues: CASSKVWGTGGAWDQPQHF.

V is TRBV2 and J is TRBJ2-7; a weak D match, TRBD1 (6 bases). Germline V lookup: CDR1 SNHLY, CDR2 FYNNEI. The CDR3 is 15 amino acids. V shed 4 bases and J shed 4 bases, with 17 bases lying between them. CDR3 loop: CASSVGFRGVYEQYF. The CDR3 DNA reads TGTGCCAGCAGTGTAGGATTCAGGGGCGTTTACGAGCAGTACTTC.

In DNA, the CDR3 is TGTGCCAGCAGCGTAGACGGTAATTCCTATGGCTACACCTTC. Protein: CASSVDGNSYGYTF. The V gene is TRBV9, the J gene TRBJ1-2; the D is unclear. This CDR3 is 14 amino acids long. The germline V gene encodes CDR1 SGDLS and CDR2 YYNGEE. Trimming removed 0 bases from V and 4 bases from J, with 10 bases in between.

The chain has TRBV5-1 and TRBJ1-2, with D possibly TRBD1 on 6 matching bases. Trimming took 0 bases from V and 7 from J, leaving 13 bases between them. Germline assignment: CDR1 SGHRS and CDR2 YFSETQ. This CDR3 spans 14 amino acids. CDR3 in amino acids: CASSLETGVGGYTF. The CDR3 region has the DNA TGCGCCAGCAGCTTGGAGACAGGAGTAGGTGGCTACACCTTC.

This clone has only one observation. The V and J genes are TRBV5-1 and TRBJ1-3; 8 nucleotides match TRBD1. CDR3 length equals 20 residues. Per germline, CDR1 SGHRS and CDR2 YFSETQ. V shed 5 bases, J shed 4 bases, and the junction held 23 bases outside the gene matches. This CDR3 is CASRKSEDRAAYIGGNTIYF. The DNA of the CDR3 is TGCGCCAGCAGAAAATCTGAGGACAGGGCCGCCTACATCGGAGGAAACACCATATATTTT.

V is TRBV4-1 and J is TRBJ1-2; maybe TRBD1 (6 bases). Germline V gene lookup returns CDR1 MGHRA and CDR2 YSYEKL. V was pared by 1 base and J by 4 bases, with 13 bases between. This CDR3 is built from 15 residues. CDR3: CASSQGNSDSYGYTF. The CDR3 nucleotides are TGCGCCAGCAGCCAAGGAAATTCGGACAGCTATGGCTACACCTTC.

The chain joins TRBV19 to TRBJ2-3, with TRBD2 matching 10 bases. V lost 3 bases, J lost 2 bases, and 2 bases stayed unmatched. Germline assignment: CDR1 LNHDA and CDR2 SQIVND (reference sequence). This CDR3 region has 15 residues. The CDR3 is CASSMGLAFTDTQYF. The CDR3 coding sequence is TGTGCCAGTAGTATGGGACTAGCGTTCACAGATACGCAGTATTTT.

Concerning this clone itself: The junction and the germline gene differ at one end; a read error may be behind it. This sequence joins TRBV7-9 and TRBJ1-4, with D perhaps TRBD1 (6 bases). CDR3 length equals 19 residues. CDR1 is SEHNR, CDR2 FQNEAQ, per germline (reference sequence). CDR3 loop: CVSSLGYGTPDATNEKLFF. DNA for the CDR3: TGTGTCAGCAGCTTAGGATATGGGACACCAGACGCAACTAATGAAAAACTGTTTTTT. Filled out from reference TRBV7-9 and TRBJ1-4, the complete variable domain reads DTGVSQNPRHKITKRGQNVTFRCDPISEHNRLYWYRQTLGQGPEFLTYFQNEAQLEKSRLLSDRFSAERPKGSFSTLEIQRTEQGDSAMYLCVSSLGYGTPDATNEKLFFGSGTQLSVL.

This clone came up once. This sequence joins TRBV9 and TRBJ2-1; 8 bases line up with TRBD2. V lost 0 bases to trimming and J lost 2 bases; unmatched junction nucleotides: 1. The CDR3 consists of 15 residues. From germline, CDR1 is SGDLS and CDR2 YYNGEE. As DNA, the CDR3 is TGTGCCAGCAGCGTAGCGGGAGGGCCCTACAATGAGCAGTTCTTC. Protein sequence: CASSVAGGPYNEQFF.

V usage is TRBV7-8 and J usage is TRBJ1-4; 9 nucleotides agree with TRBD1. The germline CDR1 and CDR2 sequences are SGHVS and FQNEAQ. With 3 bases clipped from V and 2 bases from J, the junction kept 10 bases outside the gene matches. The CDR3 is 18 residues long. CDR3 DNA: TGTGCCAGCAGCTTTATTAGGACAGGGGAGGTGACTAATGAAAAACTGTTTTTT. Amino acids: CASSFIRTGEVTNEKLFF.

The gene calls are TRBV2 and TRBJ1-2; 8 bases match TRBD1. With V trimmed by 5 bases and J by 3 bases, 8 bases remained unmatched. This CDR3 spans 15 amino acids. Germline CDR1 and CDR2: SNHLY and FYNNEI. Here the CDR3 DNA reads TGTGCCAGCAGTCGCCCTCAGGGGGCAGACTATGGCTACACCTTC. Amino acids: CASSRPQGADYGYTF. The whole variable domain, filled in from reference TRBV2 and TRBJ1-2, reads EPEVTQTPSHQVTQMGQEVILRCVPISNHLYFYWYRQILGQKVEFLVSFYNNEISEKSEIFDDQFSVERPDGSNFTLKIRSTKLEDSAMYFCASSRPQGADYGYTFGSGTRLTVV.

This chain connects TRBV4-1 to TRBJ1-1; D is undetermined. The CDR3 consists of 14 residues. V lost 7 bases and J lost 2, with 14 bases in between. The germline V gene has CDR1 MGHRA and CDR2 YSYEKL. The CDR3 sequence is CASIAGIRNTEAFF. The CDR3 DNA reads as TGCGCCAGCATCGCGGGAATAAGAAACACTGAAGCTTTCTTT.

This clone was recorded once. This chain links TRBV4-1 with TRBJ2-5; no reliable D call. This CDR3 spans 15 amino acids. Germline CDR1 reads MGHRA; CDR2 reads YSYEKL. Trimming cost V 0 bases and J 3 bases, with 11 bases left between them. This CDR3 reads CASSQDLTEEETQYF. CDR3 bases: TGCGCCAGCAGCCAAGATCTAACTGAGGAAGAGACCCAGTACTTC.

The chain recombines TRBV5-1 with TRBJ2-7; 7 positions agree with TRBD1. Looked up from germline, CDR1 is SGHRS and CDR2 is YFSETQ. J lost 0 bases, V lost 4 bases, and 10 bases had no gene match. The CDR3 runs 16 residues. CDR3 DNA sequence: TGCGCCAGCAGCAGAATGGGGACAGAATACTCCTACGAGCAGTACTTC. Amino acids: CASSRMGTEYSYEQYF.

The genes are TRBV1 and TRBJ2-5; the DNA was not compared with TRBD2, the D call given in the table. TRBV1 is listed as a pseudogene. There are 17 residues in the CDR3. The CDR3 DNA is TGCACCAGCAGCCAAAAAACCCTAGGGGGAGGGCAAGAGACCCAGTACTTC. Translating gives CTSSQKTLGGGQETQYF.

This rearrangement joins TRBV28 to TRBJ2-3, with 8 bases aligning to TRBD2. This CDR3 has 17 residues. With V trimmed by 7 bases and J by 0 bases, 12 bases remained unmatched. Per germline, CDR1 MDHEN and CDR2 SYDVKM. DNA for the CDR3: TGTGCCAGCACCATCGTTTGGGCTAGCGGGAGCACAGATACGCAGTATTTT. This sequence encodes CASTIVWASGSTDTQYF.

The V gene is TRBV7-2, the J gene TRBJ2-7; 9 bases fit TRBD2. Unmatched junction bases numbered 3, after V lost 3 bases and J lost 3 bases. CDR1 is SGHTA, CDR2 FQGNSA, per germline. This CDR3 region has 14 residues. This chain's CDR3 is CASSFDSGSYEQYF. CDR3 nucleotide sequence: TGTGCCAGCAGCTTCGATAGCGGGAGCTACGAGCAGTACTTC.

The rearrangement links TRBV5-6 to TRBJ2-1, with 8 positions matching TRBD2. With V trimmed by 4 bases and J by 3 bases, 9 bases remained unmatched. The CDR3 runs 16 residues. Germline V gene lookup returns CDR1 SGHDT and CDR2 YYEEEE. The CDR3: CASSTGGGSIYNEQFF. Here the CDR3 DNA reads TGTGCCAGCAGCACGGGGGGGGGCAGCATCTACAATGAGCAGTTCTTC.

This rearrangement joins TRBV10-3 to TRBJ2-1; D remains unclear. The CDR3 has 13 residues. V lost 7 bases and J lost 5, with 12 bases in between. From germline, CDR1 is ENHRY and CDR2 SYGVKD. The CDR3 DNA reads as TGTGCCATCACTCCTGACTTGAACAATGAGCAGTTCTTC. Translating it yields CAITPDLNNEQFF.

This clone was detected only once. The rearrangement links TRBV7-9 to TRBJ2-7, with D possibly TRBD2 on 7 matching bases. With 1 base removed from V and 7 bases from J, the gap between germline ends came to 14 bases. Germline V gene lookup returns CDR1 SEHNR and CDR2 FQNEAQ (reference sequence). This CDR3 has 14 residues. In nucleotides, the CDR3 is TGTGCCAGCAGCTTAGTGGGGGGGGCTGAAGAGCAGTACTTC. It codes for CASSLVGGAEEQYF.

Note on this clone: Its ends do not fully match the called genes, so a read error is possible. V and J are TRBV10-3 and TRBJ2-7; 10 bases are a match to TRBD1. The V gene's germline CDR1 is ENHRY and CDR2 SYGVKD. This CDR3 has 17 amino acids. CDR3 region: CVISGGQGSPPSYEQYF. The CDR3 DNA reads as TGTGTCATCAGTGGGGGACAGGGGTCGCCGCCCTCCTACGAGCAGTACTTC.

CDR3 protein: CASSQVPSGSNEQFF. The CDR3 bases are TGTGCCAGCAGCCAAGTGCCTAGCGGGAGCAATGAGCAGTTCTTC. The rearrangement links TRBV4-2 to TRBJ2-1, with TRBD2 identical over 10 bases. Germline-derived CDR1 and CDR2 are LGHNA and YNFKEQ. The ends lost 1 base at V and 6 bases at J; junction bases unmatched: 3. The CDR3 loop spans 15 amino acids.

The chain has TRBV29-1 and TRBJ2-1, with TRBD2 as a possible D gene (5 bases). This CDR3 region has 12 residues. CDR1 and CDR2 (germline): SQVTM, ANQGSEA. V was clipped by 5 bases and J by 8 bases, with 13 bases between them. This CDR3 reads CSVSGPGDEQFF. The CDR3 region has the DNA TGCAGCGTTTCGGGCCCCGGGGATGAGCAGTTCTTC.

The chain joins TRBV12-5 to TRBJ1-2, with TRBD1 identical over 8 bases. V lost 10 bases and J lost 6; bases outside the gene matches: 7. There are 12 residues in the CDR3. CDR1 and CDR2 from the germline V gene are LGHNT and FRNRAP. The CDR3, as DNA: TGTGCTACTCAGACAGGGGAAAATGGCTACACCTTC. As protein: CATQTGENGYTF.